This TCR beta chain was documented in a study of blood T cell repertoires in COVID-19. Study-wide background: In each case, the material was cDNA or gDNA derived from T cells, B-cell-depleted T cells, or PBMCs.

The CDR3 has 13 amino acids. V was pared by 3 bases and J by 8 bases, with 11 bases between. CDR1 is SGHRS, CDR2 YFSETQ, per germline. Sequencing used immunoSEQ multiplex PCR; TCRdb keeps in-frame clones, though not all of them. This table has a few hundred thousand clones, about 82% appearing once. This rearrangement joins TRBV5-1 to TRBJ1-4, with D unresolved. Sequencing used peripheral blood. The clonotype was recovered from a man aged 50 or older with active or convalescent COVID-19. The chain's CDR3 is CASSSGRGEKLFF. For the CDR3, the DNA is TGCGCCAGCAGCTCCGGACGAGGGGAAAAACTGTTTTTT.